This T cell receptor (beta chain) was recorded in a study of T-cell reconstitution after alpha-beta-depleted transplantation in children. General observations from the study: At one year after transplant, newly produced T cells mostly accounted for T-cell counts and diversity. At around two months after transplant, the alpha-beta T cells were reportedly derived from several hundred expanded clones that came from non-depleted graft cells. After transplant, high TCRbeta diversity at day 60 in some patients arose from surviving recipient T cells and thymic progenitors.

Unique molecular identifiers were incorporated into the prepared TCRbeta library. One entry per CDR3 protein, called by TCRdb with MiXCR from the PCR reads. The sample has some 550,000 distinct CDR3 sequences, about 21% seen once. Trimming cost V 6 bases and J 5 bases, with 16 bases left between them. Per germline, CDR1 DFQATT and CDR2 SNEGSKA (reference sequence). The CDR3 loop spans 13 amino acids. With regard to this clonotype: Its antigen is not identified.

The chain couples TRBV20-1 to TRBJ2-5; either TRBD1 or TRBD2 may supply D (7 bases each). The origin of this receptor is a boy under two years old who had a stem cell transplant for acute myeloid leukemia, so the T cells may come from the graft donor. The sample here was PBMCs, mostly from graft donor cells, taken 360 days after TCRalphabeta/CD19-depleted stem cell transplant. The CDR3 bases are TGCAGTGCCAGGGGGGGGATCCGGGAGACCCAGTACTTC. Its protein is CSARGGIRETQYF.